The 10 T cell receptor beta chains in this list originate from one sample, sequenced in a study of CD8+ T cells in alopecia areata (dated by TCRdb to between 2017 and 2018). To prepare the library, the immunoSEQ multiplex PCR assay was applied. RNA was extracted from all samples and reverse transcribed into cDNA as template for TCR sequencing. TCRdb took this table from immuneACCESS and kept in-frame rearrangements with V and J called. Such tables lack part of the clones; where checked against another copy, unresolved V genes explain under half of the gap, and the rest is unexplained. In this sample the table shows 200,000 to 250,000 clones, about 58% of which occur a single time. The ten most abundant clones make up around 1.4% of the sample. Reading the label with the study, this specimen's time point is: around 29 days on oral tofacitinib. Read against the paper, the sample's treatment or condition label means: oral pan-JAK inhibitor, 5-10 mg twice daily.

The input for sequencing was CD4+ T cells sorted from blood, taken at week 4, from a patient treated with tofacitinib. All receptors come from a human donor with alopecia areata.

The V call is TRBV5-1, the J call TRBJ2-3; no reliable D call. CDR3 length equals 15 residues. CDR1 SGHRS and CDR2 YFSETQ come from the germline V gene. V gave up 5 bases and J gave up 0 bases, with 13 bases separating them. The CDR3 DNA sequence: TGCGCCAGCAGGGTTTCCCACGTTAGCACAGATACGCAGTATTTT. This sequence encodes CASRVSHVSTDTQYF.

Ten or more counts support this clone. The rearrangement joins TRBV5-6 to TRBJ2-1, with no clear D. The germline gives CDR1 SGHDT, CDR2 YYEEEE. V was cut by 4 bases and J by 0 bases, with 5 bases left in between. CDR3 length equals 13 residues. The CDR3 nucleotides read TGTGCCAGCAGCCTAAGCTCCTACAATGAGCAGTTCTTC. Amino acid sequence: CASSLSSYNEQFF.

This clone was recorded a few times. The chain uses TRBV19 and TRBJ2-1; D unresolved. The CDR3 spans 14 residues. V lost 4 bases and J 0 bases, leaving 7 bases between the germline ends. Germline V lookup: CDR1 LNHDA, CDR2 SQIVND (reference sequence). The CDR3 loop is CASSRSSSYNEQFF. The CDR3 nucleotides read TGTGCCAGTAGTAGGTCGAGCTCCTACAATGAGCAGTTCTTC.

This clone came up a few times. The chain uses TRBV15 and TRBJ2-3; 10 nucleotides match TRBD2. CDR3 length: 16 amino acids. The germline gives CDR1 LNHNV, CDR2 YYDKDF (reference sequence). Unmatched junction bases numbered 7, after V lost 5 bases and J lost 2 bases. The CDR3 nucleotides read TGTGCCACCAGCTTGGGACTAGCGTCGACCACAGATACGCAGTATTTT. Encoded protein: CATSLGLASTTDTQYF.

The DNA for the CDR3 is TGTGCCTGGACCACCGACAGGGGGGTCACTGAAGCTTTCTTT. Its translation is CAWTTDRGVTEAFF. The genes are TRBV30 and TRBJ1-1; 9 positions agree with TRBD1. V lost 4 bases, J lost 4 bases, and 7 bases stayed unmatched. Germline loops: CDR1 GTSNPN, CDR2 SVGIG (reference sequence). The CDR3 loop spans 14 amino acids.

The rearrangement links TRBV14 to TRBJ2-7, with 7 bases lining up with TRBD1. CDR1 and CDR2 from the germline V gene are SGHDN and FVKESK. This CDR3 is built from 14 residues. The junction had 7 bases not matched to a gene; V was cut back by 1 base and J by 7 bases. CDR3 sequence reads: CASSQVDRVGEQYF. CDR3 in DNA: TGTGCCAGCAGCCAAGTCGACAGGGTCGGGGAGCAGTACTTC.

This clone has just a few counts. CDR3 amino acids: CASSLEILSGGELFF. The CDR3 DNA follows: TGTGCCAGCAGCTTAGAAATTCTCAGTGGCGGGGAGCTGTTTTTT. The rearrangement links TRBV11-2 to TRBJ2-2; D remains ambiguous. In germline, CDR1 is SGHAT, CDR2 FQNNGV. The CDR3 covers 15 residues. Trimming shortened V by 0 bases and J by 7 bases, and 12 bases separated the two germline ends.

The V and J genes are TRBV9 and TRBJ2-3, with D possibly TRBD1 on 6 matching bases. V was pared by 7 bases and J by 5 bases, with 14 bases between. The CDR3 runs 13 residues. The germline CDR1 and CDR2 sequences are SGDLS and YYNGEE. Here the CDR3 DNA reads TGTGCCAGCTCCCAGGGGCGAATAGATACGCAGTATTTT. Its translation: CASSQGRIDTQYF.

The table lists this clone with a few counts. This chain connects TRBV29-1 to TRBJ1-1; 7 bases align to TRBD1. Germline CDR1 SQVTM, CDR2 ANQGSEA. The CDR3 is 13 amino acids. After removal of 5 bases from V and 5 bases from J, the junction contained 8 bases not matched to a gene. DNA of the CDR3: TGCAGCGTTCAACAGGGGATTGGGACTGAAGCTTTCTTT. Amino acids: CSVQQGIGTEAFF. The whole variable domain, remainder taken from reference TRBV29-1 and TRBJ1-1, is SAVISQKPSRDICQRGTSLTIQCQVDSQVTMMFWYRQQPGQSLTLIATANQGSEATYESGFVIDKFPISRPNLTFSTLTVSNMSPEDSSIYLCSVQQGIGTEAFFGQGTRLTVV.

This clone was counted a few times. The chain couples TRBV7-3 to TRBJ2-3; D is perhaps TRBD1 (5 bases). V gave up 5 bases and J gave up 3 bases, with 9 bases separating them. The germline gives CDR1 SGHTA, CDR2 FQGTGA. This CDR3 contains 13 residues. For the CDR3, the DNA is TGTGCCAGCAGCCGACAGTGGACAGATACGCAGTATTTT. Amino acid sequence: CASSRQWTDTQYF.